A single sample gave rise to the 24 T cell receptor beta chains below, sequenced in a study of regulatory T cells in long-lasting Graves disease. As for time point: persistent/refractory GD, antithyroid drugs over 5 years with positive TRAb. RNA from PBMCs was the source of the TCR library. Arm-PCR with iRepertoire HTBI primers amplified the CDR3 regions for these TCR beta libraries. Via MiXCR, TCRdb re-called the multiplex PCR reads, giving one row per CDR3 protein. The repertoire consists of fewer than 600,000 distinct CDR3 sequences, with around a fifth occurring once and the leading ten covering about 12%. The starting material was peripheral blood mononuclear cells (PBMCs), obtained when the disease was refractory, from a patient treated with antithyroid drugs. These receptors originate from a female donor with Graves disease.

The chain couples TRBV5-1 to TRBJ2-7, with D possibly called TRBD1 or TRBD2 (5 bases each). This CDR3 has 16 residues. The V gene's germline CDR1 is SGHRS and CDR2 YFSETQ. V lost 0 bases, J lost 5 bases, and 18 bases lay in between. The CDR3 loop is CASSLVGTRYGNEQYF. The CDR3 nucleotides read TGCGCCAGCAGCTTGGTTGGGACGCGCTACGGAAACGAGCAGTACTTC.

This clonotype was seen more than once but under ten times. The chain recombines TRBV5-1 with TRBJ2-7, with 9 nucleotides matching TRBD2. Per germline, CDR1 SGHRS and CDR2 YFSETQ. The CDR3 is 15 residues long. Trimming at V came to 1 base and at J to 6 bases, leaving 8 bases not matched to a gene. CDR3 protein: CASSLRLAGRSEQYF. For the CDR3, the DNA is TGCGCCAGCAGCTTGAGGCTAGCGGGAAGGTCCGAGCAGTACTTC.

The V gene is TRBV11-1, the J gene TRBJ1-2, with TRBD1 matching over 8 bases. The CDR3 runs to 13 residues. V dropped 5 bases and J dropped 9; count of bases not matched to a gene: 8. Per germline, CDR1 SGHAT and CDR2 FQDESV (reference sequence). This chain's CDR3 is CASSLGQGESYTF. DNA for the CDR3: TGTGCCAGCAGCCTCGGACAGGGTGAAAGCTACACCTTC.

The chain combines TRBV11-2 with TRBJ2-1, with 8 bases identical to TRBD2. This CDR3 has 15 residues. Germline V gene data show CDR1 as SGHAT and CDR2 as FQNNGV. Trimming at V came to 5 bases and at J to 9 bases, leaving 12 bases not matched to a gene. In DNA form, the CDR3 reads TGTGCCAGCAGCCAAGTTAGCGGGACACGGGGTGAGCAGTTCTTC. This encodes CASSQVSGTRGEQFF.

The chain links TRBV20-1 to TRBJ1-5; weak D call: TRBD1 (5 bases). V lost 6 bases, J lost 7 bases, and 13 bases lay in between. Germline V gene data show CDR1 as DFQATT and CDR2 as SNEGSKA (reference sequence). The CDR3 runs to 12 residues. The CDR3 is CSAQLGGQPQHF. CDR3 nucleotides: TGCAGTGCCCAACTGGGGGGGCAGCCCCAGCATTTT.

This clonotype has at least ten counts. The J gene is TRBJ2-2, the V gene TRBV28, with 7 bases identical to TRBD1. The CDR3 is made up of 18 amino acids. Germline CDR1 and CDR2: MDHEN and SYDVKM. Germline trimming cut 4 bases from V and 1 base from J; bases unmatched to any gene: 12. The CDR3 DNA sequence: TGTGCCAGCAGTTACCGCCGGACAGGCCGCAAGAACACCGGGGAGCTGTTTTTT. Translating it yields CASSYRRTGRKNTGELFF.

This clonotype occurred many times. The V gene is TRBV20-1, the J gene TRBJ1-2; D remains unclear. V lost 5 bases to trimming and J lost 3 bases, with 7 bases between them. Germline V lookup: CDR1 DFQATT, CDR2 SNEGSKA (reference sequence). The CDR3 length is 11 residues. The CDR3: CSAQRDYGYTF. As DNA, the CDR3 is TGCAGTGCTCAGAGGGACTATGGCTACACCTTC.

The sample holds many counts of this clonotype. The chain couples TRBV6-1 to TRBJ2-7; D possibly uses TRBD1 or TRBD2 (5 bases each). The CDR3 runs to 13 residues. Trimming removed 7 bases from V and 3 bases from J, with 13 bases in between. The germline CDR1 and CDR2 sequences are MNHNS and SASEGT. In nucleotides, the CDR3 is TGTGCCAGCACCTCCGGGACCAACTACGAGCAGTACTTC. This encodes CASTSGTNYEQYF.

Comments on this clonotype: A much larger clone lies one base from this, so it may be a read error. The chain has TRBV7-9 and TRBJ1-4, with D possibly matching TRBD1 (5 bases). The length of the CDR3 is 16 residues. Trimming took off 5 bases at V and 5 bases at J, with 18 bases between the two ends. Germline CDR1 SEHNR, CDR2 FQNEAQ (reference sequence). The chain's CDR3 is CASSATGPLTNEKLFF. The CDR3 nucleotides read TGTGCCAGCAGCGCCACGGGACCCCTGACAAATGAAAAACTGTTTTTT.

The chain couples TRBV5-4 to TRBJ2-5; TRBD2 matches 7 bases. The CDR3 is 16 amino acids. Germline V gives CDR1 SGHNT, CDR2 YYREEE (reference sequence). The trim removed 3 bases at V and 5 bases at J, leaving 13 bases unmatched. The CDR3 DNA reads TGTGCCAGCAGCTATCCTCTAGCGGATGGTGGGGAGACCCAGTACTTC. This encodes CASSYPLADGGETQYF.

This clonotype was detected ten times or more. The chain's CDR3 is CASSQEGHYYEQYF. For the CDR3, the DNA is TGTGCCAGCAGCCAAGAGGGACACTACTACGAGCAGTACTTC. The rearrangement links TRBV14 to TRBJ2-7, with a weak D call TRBD1 (6 bases). Trimming took off 0 bases at V and 3 bases at J, with 9 bases between the two ends. There are 14 residues in the CDR3. Germline CDR1 SGHDN, CDR2 FVKESK.

CDR3 DNA: TGTGCCAGCAGCTTAACGGTCGGGCCAGGGAATTCACCCCTCCACTTT. It translates to CASSLTVGPGNSPLHF. The rearrangement joins TRBV13 to TRBJ1-6; perhaps TRBD1 as D (5 bases). Deletions cut 2 bases from V and 7 bases from J, with 15 bases between. The V gene's germline CDR1 is PRHDT and CDR2 FYEKMQ (reference sequence). This CDR3 has 16 residues.

The chain employs TRBV27 and TRBJ2-5; D remains ambiguous. The CDR3 loop spans 13 amino acids. Between the trimmed V and J ends, which lost 3 bases and 7 bases, there was a span of 12 bases. The germline CDR1 and CDR2 sequences are MNHEY and SMNVEV (reference sequence). As DNA, the CDR3 is TGTGCCAGCAGTTTTGGGCGTCCCGGGACCCAGTACTTC. Translation: CASSFGRPGTQYF.

About this clonotype itself: Just one base apart from a much larger clone, this may be a read error. The V call is TRBV2, the J call TRBJ1-5; TRBD1 is a possible D gene (5 bases). The germline CDR1 and CDR2 sequences are SNHLY and FYNNEI. Between the trimmed V and J ends, which lost 7 bases and 5 bases, there was a span of 9 bases. This CDR3 comprises 12 residues. Written as DNA, the CDR3 is TGTGCCAGCACTGGGGGGTATCAGCCCCAGCATTTT. Its protein is CASTGGYQPQHF.

The chain couples TRBV6-5 to TRBJ1-4, with 7 bases aligning to TRBD1. The CDR3 covers 16 residues. The ends lost 2 bases at V and 4 bases at J; junction bases unmatched: 7. Germline V lookup: CDR1 MNHEY, CDR2 SVGAGI. CDR3 residues: CASSYNPTGINEKLFF. CDR3 in DNA: TGTGCCAGCAGTTACAACCCGACAGGGATTAATGAAAAACTGTTTTTT.

Worth noting for this clonotype: A much larger clone sits a single nucleotide away, making a read error possible. The gene calls are TRBV6-1 and TRBJ1-5, with 9 bases identical to TRBD1. Germline V gene lookup returns CDR1 MNHNS and CDR2 SASEGT. The ends lost 11 bases at V and 0 bases at J; junction bases unmatched: 11. The CDR3 is 16 amino acids. Here the CDR3 reads CAVDRGARYSNQPQHF. The CDR3 DNA sequence: TGTGCCGTCGACAGGGGGGCCCGTTATAGCAATCAGCCCCAGCATTTT.

The V call is TRBV15, the J call TRBJ2-5; D unresolved. Per the germline V gene, CDR1 is LNHNV and CDR2 is YYDKDF (reference sequence). Trimming shortened V by 1 base and J by 1 base, and 10 bases separated the two germline ends. This CDR3 spans 15 amino acids. In DNA, the CDR3 is TGTGCCACCAGCAGAGGTCTTGGCAGCCAAGAGACCCAGTACTTC. The encoded protein is CATSRGLGSQETQYF.

This clonotype was counted at least ten times. The rearrangement joins TRBV11-2 to TRBJ1-1; 8 positions match TRBD1. Germline trimming cut 6 bases from V and 6 bases from J; bases unmatched to any gene: 9. CDR1 and CDR2 from the germline V gene are SGHAT and FQNNGV. This CDR3 has 14 amino acids. CDR3 sequence: CASRLRQGIPEAFF. The CDR3 nucleotides are TGTGCCAGCAGACTAAGACAGGGGATCCCTGAAGCTTTCTTT.

This clonotype came up many times. V and J are TRBV29-1 and TRBJ2-7; 9 nucleotides align to TRBD1. Germline V gene lookup returns CDR1 SQVTM and CDR2 ANQGSEA. V trimming: 7 bases; J trimming: 5 bases; junction bases outside the gene matches: 6. This CDR3 has 12 amino acids. The CDR3 DNA sequence: TGCAGCGCCGGACAGGGGTTAAACGAGCAGTACTTC. This sequence encodes CSAGQGLNEQYF.

There are many counts of this clonotype. The J gene is TRBJ2-5, the V gene TRBV2; D may be TRBD2 (5 bases). The V end was cut by 11 bases, the J end by 7 bases, with 14 bases between. Looked up from germline, CDR1 is SNHLY and CDR2 is FYNNEI. The CDR3 is 11 amino acids. This CDR3 reads CAPGGLGTQYF. The DNA for the CDR3 is TGTGCCCCCGGCGGGTTGGGGACCCAGTACTTC.

The sample holds many counts of this clonotype. CDR3 sequence reads: CASSTSGTGELFF. CDR3 in DNA: TGTGCCTCTTCGACTAGCGGCACCGGGGAGCTGTTTTTT. V and J are TRBV28 and TRBJ2-2; TRBD2 aligns across 9 bases. Germline V gene data show CDR1 as MDHEN and CDR2 as SYDVKM. The CDR3 runs to 13 residues. V gave up 11 bases and J gave up 4 bases; unmatched junction bases: 5.

The DNA of the CDR3 is TGCAGTGCTATACATGGGACTAGCGCTGACGAGCAGTACTTC. It translates to CSAIHGTSADEQYF. This chain uses TRBV20-1 with TRBJ2-7, with 10 nucleotides matching TRBD2. The CDR3 length is 14 residues. The germline V gene has CDR1 DFQATT and CDR2 SNEGSKA (reference sequence). J lost 5 bases, V lost 4 bases, and 8 bases had no gene match.

This clonotype was detected many times. The chain has TRBV2 and TRBJ2-5, with D tentatively TRBD2 (5 bases). This CDR3 has 13 amino acids. Between the trimmed V and J ends, which lost 5 bases and 5 bases, there was a span of 12 bases. CDR1 and CDR2 from the germline V gene are SNHLY and FYNNEI. This CDR3 is CASSRLPGETQYF. CDR3 DNA sequence: TGTGCCAGCAGTCGACTACCCGGGGAGACCCAGTACTTC.

The chain has TRBV5-1 and TRBJ1-2; unclear D gene. Germline V gene sequence: CDR1 SGHRS, CDR2 YFSETQ. Trimming pared 4 bases from V and 6 bases from J, leaving 13 bases between. The CDR3 spans 13 residues. The CDR3: CASSPRDGHGYTF. CDR3 DNA: TGCGCCAGCAGCCCACGTGATGGGCATGGCTACACCTTC.